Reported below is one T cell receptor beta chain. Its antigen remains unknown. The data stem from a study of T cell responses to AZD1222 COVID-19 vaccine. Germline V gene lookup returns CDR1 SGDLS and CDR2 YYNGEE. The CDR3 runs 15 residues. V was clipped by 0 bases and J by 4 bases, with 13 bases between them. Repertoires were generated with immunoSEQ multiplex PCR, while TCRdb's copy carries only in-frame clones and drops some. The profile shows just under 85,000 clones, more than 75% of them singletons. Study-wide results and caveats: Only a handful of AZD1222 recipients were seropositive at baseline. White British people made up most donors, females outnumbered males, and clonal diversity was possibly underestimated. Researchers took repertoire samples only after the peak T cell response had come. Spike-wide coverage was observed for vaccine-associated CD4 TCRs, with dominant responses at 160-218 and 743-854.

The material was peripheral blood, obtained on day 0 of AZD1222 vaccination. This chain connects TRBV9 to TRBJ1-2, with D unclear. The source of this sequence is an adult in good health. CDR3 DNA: TGTGCCAGCAGCGTAGCTCCGGGCACCGCCTATGGCTACACCTTC. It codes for CASSVAPGTAYGYTF.